These 6 T cell receptor beta chains came from one sample sequenced in a study of OX40 agonist ivuxolimab in advanced cancers. Sequenced by immunoSEQ multiplex PCR; TCRdb stores in-frame clones only, minus some. Of tens of thousands of clones listed, around 77% are singletons. Here the sequenced sample was CD4+ or CD8+ T cells sorted from blood, taken in a trial of the OX40 agonist ivuxolimab. These receptors originate from an adult with an advanced solid tumor such as melanoma, head and neck, liver or kidney cancer.

This chain links TRBV5-6 with TRBJ1-4, with a weak D call TRBD1 (5 bases). The germline V and J ends were trimmed by 4 bases and 7 bases, with 14 bases remaining between them. The CDR3 contains 14 residues. CDR1 is SGHDT, CDR2 YYEEEE, per germline. In DNA form, the CDR3 reads TGTGCCAGCAGCCGCGAGGGGAGTGGTGAAAAACTGTTTTTT. Translation: CASSREGSGEKLFF.

This clone was seen once. This rearrangement joins TRBV5-1 to TRBJ2-7; a possible D gene is TRBD2 (6 bases). V was shortened by 2 bases and J by 5 bases, with 14 bases between the two germline ends. CDR1 SGHRS and CDR2 YFSETQ come from the germline V gene. The CDR3 covers 14 residues. The CDR3 loop is CASSFLTGGNEQYF. In nucleotides, the CDR3 is TGCGCCAGCAGCTTCCTCACTGGCGGGAACGAGCAGTACTTC. Full variable domain (outside the CDR3, taken from reference TRBV5-1 and TRBJ2-7): KAGVTQTPRYLIKTRGQQVTLSCSPISGHRSVSWYQQTPGQGLQFLFEYFSETQRNKGNFPGRFSGRQFSNSRSEMNVSTLELGDSALYLCASSFLTGGNEQYFGPGTRLTVT.

This sequence joins TRBV2 and TRBJ2-7, with 7 nucleotides matching TRBD1. Germline V lookup: CDR1 SNHLY, CDR2 FYNNEI. The CDR3 extends over 17 amino acids. J gave up 0 bases and V 1 base, and 9 bases lay outside the gene matches. The CDR3 region is CASSEEGDSSSSYEQYF. CDR3 nucleotide sequence: TGTGCCAGCAGTGAAGAGGGGGACAGTTCGAGCTCCTACGAGCAGTACTTC.

This chain's CDR3 is CASSSYINEQFF. The CDR3 bases are TGTGCCAGCAGCTCGTACATCAATGAGCAGTTCTTC. This chain links TRBV7-9 with TRBJ2-1; D call uncertain. The V gene's germline CDR1 is SEHNR and CDR2 FQNEAQ (reference sequence). The CDR3 is 12 residues long. V was pared by 4 bases and J by 6 bases, with 7 bases between.

V and J are TRBV7-2 and TRBJ2-7, with D unresolved. The CDR3 runs 14 residues. V lost 4 bases and J 1 base, leaving 11 bases between the germline ends. Germline-derived CDR1 and CDR2 are SGHTA and FQGNSA. In nucleotides, the CDR3 is TGTGCCAGCAGCTCTAAGCTCTTTTCCTACGAGCAGTACTTC. Protein: CASSSKLFSYEQYF.

A single count supports this clone. The V and J genes are TRBV4-3 and TRBJ1-6; 12 bases map to TRBD1. The CDR3 runs 18 residues. Losses at the gene ends were 0 bases for V and 4 bases for J; bases not matched to a gene: 4. CDR1 is LGHNA and CDR2 is YSLEER in the germline V gene. CDR3 sequence reads: CASSQDGDRGLYNSPLHF. For the CDR3, the DNA is TGCGCCAGCAGCCAAGATGGGGACAGGGGGCTTTATAATTCACCCCTCCACTTT.